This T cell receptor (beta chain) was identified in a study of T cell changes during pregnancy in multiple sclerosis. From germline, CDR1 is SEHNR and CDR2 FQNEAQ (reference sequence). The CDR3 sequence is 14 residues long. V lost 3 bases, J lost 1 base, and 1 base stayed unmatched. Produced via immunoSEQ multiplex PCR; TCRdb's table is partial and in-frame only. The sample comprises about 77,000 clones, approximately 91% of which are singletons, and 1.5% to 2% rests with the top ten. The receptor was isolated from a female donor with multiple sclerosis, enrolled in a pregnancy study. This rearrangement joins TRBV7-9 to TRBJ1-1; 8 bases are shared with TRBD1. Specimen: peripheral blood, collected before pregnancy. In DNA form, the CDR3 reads TGTGCCAGCAGCTTCGGACAGGGGAACACTGAAGCTTTCTTT. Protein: CASSFGQGNTEAFF. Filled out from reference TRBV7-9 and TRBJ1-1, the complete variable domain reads DTGVSQNPRHKITKRGQNVTFRCDPISEHNRLYWYRQTLGQGPEFLTYFQNEAQLEKSRLLSDRFSAERPKGSFSTLEIQRTEQGDSAMYLCASSFGQGNTEAFFGQGTRLTVV.